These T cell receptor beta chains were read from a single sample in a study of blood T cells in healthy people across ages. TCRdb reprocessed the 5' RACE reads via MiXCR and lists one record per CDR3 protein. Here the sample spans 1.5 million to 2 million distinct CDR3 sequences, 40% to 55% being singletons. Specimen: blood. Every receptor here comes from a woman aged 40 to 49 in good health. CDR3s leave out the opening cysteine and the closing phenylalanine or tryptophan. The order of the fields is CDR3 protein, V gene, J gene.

ASNRYTTGGGETQY	TRBV21-1	TRBJ2-5
VSSPQTGHHEQY	TRBV7-2	TRBJ2-7
ASSQDYPGDIYNEQF	TRBV4-1	TRBJ2-1
ASRVLAGGSYNEQF	TRBV2	TRBJ2-1
ASSLGQGNTEAF	TRBV7-9	TRBJ1-1
ASKWGGSNSPLH	TRBV6-2/TRBV6-3	TRBJ1-6
ASSLSPGTAYGYT	TRBV7-9	TRBJ1-2
ASKAGESRETQY	TRBV5-1	TRBJ2-5
ASSYVASGGSLTDTQY	TRBV6-5	TRBJ2-3
ASSYRTARGETQY	TRBV7-6	TRBJ2-5
ASSQDHSPDGYSPLH	TRBV4-3	TRBJ1-6
ASSGTGGNGGQY	TRBV6-1	TRBJ2-5
ASSLGVPWDTGELF	TRBV7-8	TRBJ2-2
ASRMGISTQPQH	TRBV28	TRBJ1-5
ASSFEAEAF	TRBV7-9	TRBJ1-1